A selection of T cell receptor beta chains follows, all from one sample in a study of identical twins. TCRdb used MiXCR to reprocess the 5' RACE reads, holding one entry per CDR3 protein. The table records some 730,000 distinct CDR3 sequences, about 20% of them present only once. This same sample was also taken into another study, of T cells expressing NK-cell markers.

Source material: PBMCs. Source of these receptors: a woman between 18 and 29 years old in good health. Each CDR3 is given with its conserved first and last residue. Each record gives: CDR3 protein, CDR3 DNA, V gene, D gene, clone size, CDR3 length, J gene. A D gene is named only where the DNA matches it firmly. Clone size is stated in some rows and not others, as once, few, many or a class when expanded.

cdr3_aa: CASTPDGGESSYNEQFF
cdr3_nt: TGTGCCAGCACCCCGGACGGGGGGGAGAGCTCCTACAATGAGCAGTTCTTC
v_call: TRBV7-8
d_call: TRBD2
clone_size: .
cdr3_length: 17
j_call: TRBJ2-1

cdr3_aa: CASSSGTGSTDTQYF
cdr3_nt: TGCGCCAGCAGCTCCGGGACAGGGTCTACAGATACGCAGTATTTT
v_call: TRBV5-1
d_call: TRBD1
clone_size: .
cdr3_length: 15
j_call: TRBJ2-3

cdr3_aa: CASSLRQGWDGELFF
cdr3_nt: TGTGCCAGCAGCTTAAGGCAGGGGTGGGACGGGGAGCTGTTTTTT
v_call: TRBV11-2
d_call: .
clone_size: few
cdr3_length: 15
j_call: TRBJ2-2

cdr3_aa: CASHGGAGRYSSQPQHF
cdr3_nt: TGTGCCAGCCACGGGGGGGCAGGGAGATATAGCAGTCAGCCCCAGCATTTT
v_call: TRBV7-8
d_call: .
clone_size: few
cdr3_length: 17
j_call: TRBJ1-5

cdr3_aa: CASSLGWSGETYEQYF
cdr3_nt: TGCGCCAGCAGCTTGGGGTGGTCAGGTGAAACCTACGAGCAGTACTTC
v_call: TRBV5-1
d_call: .
clone_size: .
cdr3_length: 16
j_call: TRBJ2-7

cdr3_aa: CAISESTGTEAFF
cdr3_nt: TGTGCCATCAGTGAGTCAACGGGTACTGAAGCTTTCTTT
v_call: TRBV10-3
d_call: .
clone_size: few
cdr3_length: 13
j_call: TRBJ1-1

cdr3_aa: CASSFLQSGYNEQFF
cdr3_nt: TGTGCCAGCAGCTTTTTACAGAGCGGCTACAATGAGCAGTTCTTC
v_call: TRBV7-9
d_call: .
clone_size: .
cdr3_length: 15
j_call: TRBJ2-1

cdr3_aa: CASSLSGARSTEAFF
cdr3_nt: TGTGCCAGCAGTTTAAGCGGGGCCCGTAGCACTGAAGCTTTCTTT
v_call: TRBV12-3/TRBV12-4
d_call: .
clone_size: .
cdr3_length: 15
j_call: TRBJ1-1

cdr3_aa: CASSKNRGNEKLFF
cdr3_nt: TGTGCCAGCAGCAAAAACAGGGGAAATGAAAAACTGTTTTTT
v_call: TRBV7-2
d_call: TRBD1
clone_size: .
cdr3_length: 14
j_call: TRBJ1-4

cdr3_aa: CASSRKLPQWETQYF
cdr3_nt: TGTGCCAGCAGCCGAAAACTACCCCAGTGGGAGACCCAGTACTTC
v_call: TRBV6-1
d_call: .
clone_size: few
cdr3_length: 15
j_call: TRBJ2-5

cdr3_aa: CASSLERVARGSPLHF
cdr3_nt: TGCGCCAGCAGCTTGGAACGGGTGGCAAGGGGTTCACCCCTCCACTTT
v_call: TRBV5-1
d_call: .
clone_size: few
cdr3_length: 16
j_call: TRBJ1-6

cdr3_aa: CASSTGQKYGYTF
cdr3_nt: TGCGCCAGCAGCACGGGACAGAAGTATGGCTACACCTTC
v_call: TRBV5-1
d_call: TRBD1
clone_size: .
cdr3_length: 13
j_call: TRBJ1-2

cdr3_aa: CASSLPGTVYNEQFF
cdr3_nt: TGCGCCAGCAGCCTACCCGGGACCGTCTACAATGAGCAGTTCTTC
v_call: TRBV5-1
d_call: .
clone_size: .
cdr3_length: 15
j_call: TRBJ2-1

cdr3_aa: CASWTPGRAKGYTF
cdr3_nt: TGTGCCAGCTGGACTCCGGGGAGGGCCAAAGGCTACACCTTC
v_call: TRBV6-1
d_call: .
clone_size: .
cdr3_length: 14
j_call: TRBJ1-2

cdr3_aa: CASSNLVIFEETQYF
cdr3_nt: TGTGCCAGCAGCAATCTAGTTATTTTCGAGGAGACCCAGTACTTC
v_call: TRBV7-9
d_call: .
clone_size: few
cdr3_length: 15
j_call: TRBJ2-5

cdr3_aa: CASSQHGQGSPEAFF
cdr3_nt: TGTGCCAGCAGCCAACATGGACAGGGTTCCCCTGAAGCTTTCTTT
v_call: TRBV3-1
d_call: TRBD1
clone_size: few
cdr3_length: 15
j_call: TRBJ1-1

cdr3_aa: CSVRSGPGELFF
cdr3_nt: TGCAGCGTGCGGTCAGGTCCCGGGGAGCTGTTTTTT
v_call: TRBV29-1
d_call: .
clone_size: .
cdr3_length: 12
j_call: TRBJ2-2

cdr3_aa: CASSWTGGMYEQYF
cdr3_nt: TGTGCCAGCAGCTGGACAGGGGGCATGTACGAGCAGTACTTC
v_call: TRBV7-9
d_call: TRBD1
clone_size: .
cdr3_length: 14
j_call: TRBJ2-7

cdr3_aa: CASSARGAGIYEQYF
cdr3_nt: TGTGCCAGCAGCGCCCGAGGGGCGGGGATTTACGAGCAGTACTTC
v_call: TRBV7-2
d_call: .
clone_size: .
cdr3_length: 15
j_call: TRBJ2-7

cdr3_aa: CASSQGLNSGETQYF
cdr3_nt: TGTGCCAGCAGCCAGGGACTGAATTCGGGAGAGACCCAGTACTTC
v_call: TRBV6-2/TRBV6-3
d_call: .
clone_size: few
cdr3_length: 15
j_call: TRBJ2-5

cdr3_aa: CASSLLNRGEQYF
cdr3_nt: TGTGCCAGCAGCCTCCTAAACAGGGGCGAGCAGTACTTC
v_call: TRBV7-8
d_call: TRBD1
clone_size: .
cdr3_length: 13
j_call: TRBJ2-7

cdr3_aa: CASSYSTTAQSMETQYF
cdr3_nt: TGTGCCAGCAGTTATTCAACGACAGCACAATCGATGGAGACCCAGTACTTC
v_call: TRBV6-7
d_call: .
clone_size: .
cdr3_length: 17
j_call: TRBJ2-5

cdr3_aa: CASARTVQETQYF
cdr3_nt: TGTGCTAGTGCCCGGACTGTTCAAGAGACCCAGTACTTC
v_call: TRBV12-5
d_call: .
clone_size: few
cdr3_length: 13
j_call: TRBJ2-5

cdr3_aa: CASSEAASGGAYEQYF
cdr3_nt: TGTGCCAGCAGTGAAGCGGCTAGCGGGGGAGCCTACGAGCAGTACTTC
v_call: TRBV2
d_call: TRBD2
clone_size: .
cdr3_length: 16
j_call: TRBJ2-7

cdr3_aa: CSATGTSGRPGTDTQYF
cdr3_nt: TGCAGTGCTACCGGGACTAGCGGGAGGCCTGGCACAGATACGCAGTATTTT
v_call: TRBV20-1
d_call: TRBD2
clone_size: few
cdr3_length: 17
j_call: TRBJ2-3

cdr3_aa: CASPDPGANVLTF
cdr3_nt: TGTGCCAGCCCCGACCCTGGGGCCAACGTCCTGACTTTC
v_call: TRBV18
d_call: .
clone_size: .
cdr3_length: 13
j_call: TRBJ2-6

cdr3_aa: CAIGEFGQGYEQYF
cdr3_nt: TGTGCCATCGGGGAGTTTGGACAGGGTTACGAGCAGTACTTC
v_call: TRBV10-3
d_call: TRBD1
clone_size: .
cdr3_length: 14
j_call: TRBJ2-7

cdr3_aa: CASSWLHGGPYYNEQFF
cdr3_nt: TGTGCCAGCAGCTGGCTACATGGGGGACCGTACTACAATGAGCAGTTCTTC
v_call: TRBV5-6
d_call: .
clone_size: .
cdr3_length: 17
j_call: TRBJ2-1

cdr3_aa: CASSKQGLEQYF
cdr3_nt: TGTGCCAGCAGCAAACAGGGGCTGGAGCAGTATTTT
v_call: TRBV11-3
d_call: TRBD1
clone_size: .
cdr3_length: 12
j_call: TRBJ2-3

cdr3_aa: CAISGPSGRDNEQFF
cdr3_nt: TGTGCCATCAGTGGTCCTAGCGGGAGAGATAATGAGCAGTTCTTC
v_call: TRBV10-3
d_call: TRBD2
clone_size: .
cdr3_length: 15
j_call: TRBJ2-1

cdr3_aa: CASTETQQFF
cdr3_nt: TGTGCCAGCACTGAGACGCAGCAGTTCTTC
v_call: TRBV12-3/TRBV12-4
d_call: .
clone_size: .
cdr3_length: 10
j_call: TRBJ2-1

cdr3_aa: CATSMNLNTEAFF
cdr3_nt: TGTGCCACCAGCATGAATCTGAACACTGAAGCTTTCTTT
v_call: TRBV15
d_call: .
clone_size: .
cdr3_length: 13
j_call: TRBJ1-1

cdr3_aa: CASSLKQGHGYTF
cdr3_nt: TGTGCCAGCAGCTTGAAACAGGGCCATGGCTACACCTTC
v_call: TRBV7-9
d_call: .
clone_size: .
cdr3_length: 13
j_call: TRBJ1-2

cdr3_aa: CASKIRGQGEKTQYF
cdr3_nt: TGTGCCAGCAAGATAAGGGGACAGGGTGAGAAGACCCAGTACTTC
v_call: TRBV13
d_call: TRBD1
clone_size: few
cdr3_length: 15
j_call: TRBJ2-5

cdr3_aa: CASSQVGGGANTGELFF
cdr3_nt: TGTGCCAGCAGCCAAGTAGGAGGCGGGGCGAACACCGGGGAGCTGTTTTTT
v_call: TRBV3-1
d_call: .
clone_size: .
cdr3_length: 17
j_call: TRBJ2-2

cdr3_aa: CAISGDLAGVTDTQYF
cdr3_nt: TGTGCCATCAGTGGTGACCTAGCGGGAGTCACAGATACGCAGTATTTT
v_call: TRBV10-3
d_call: TRBD2
clone_size: few
cdr3_length: 16
j_call: TRBJ2-3

cdr3_aa: CASSPTSTGELFF
cdr3_nt: TGTGCCAGCAGCCCGACTTCGACGGGGGAGCTGTTTTTT
v_call: TRBV18
d_call: .
clone_size: few
cdr3_length: 13
j_call: TRBJ2-2

cdr3_aa: CASRGGTGEQYF
cdr3_nt: TGTGCCAGCAGAGGGGGAACGGGAGAGCAGTACTTC
v_call: TRBV12-3/TRBV12-4
d_call: .
clone_size: few
cdr3_length: 12
j_call: TRBJ2-7

cdr3_aa: CASSIQQGSSYEQYF
cdr3_nt: TGTGCCAGCTCTATACAACAGGGGAGCTCCTACGAGCAGTACTTC
v_call: TRBV18
d_call: TRBD1
clone_size: few
cdr3_length: 15
j_call: TRBJ2-7

cdr3_aa: CASSRVDYEQYF
cdr3_nt: TGTGCCAGCAGCCGAGTTGACTACGAGCAGTACTTC
v_call: TRBV3-1
d_call: .
clone_size: .
cdr3_length: 12
j_call: TRBJ2-7

cdr3_aa: CSASSPGQLAYEQYF
cdr3_nt: TGCAGTGCTAGTTCACCGGGACAGCTGGCATACGAGCAGTACTTC
v_call: TRBV20-1
d_call: TRBD1
clone_size: few
cdr3_length: 15
j_call: TRBJ2-7

cdr3_aa: CSAPTGQGRIAQYF
cdr3_nt: TGCAGTGCCCCAACCGGACAGGGCCGTATTGCGCAGTACTTC
v_call: TRBV20-1
d_call: TRBD1
clone_size: few
cdr3_length: 14
j_call: TRBJ2-7

cdr3_aa: CASSGGQGQETQYF
cdr3_nt: TGTGCCAGCAGCGGGGGACAGGGCCAAGAGACCCAGTACTTC
v_call: TRBV9
d_call: TRBD1
clone_size: once
cdr3_length: 14
j_call: TRBJ2-5

cdr3_aa: CASSLRALINNEQFF
cdr3_nt: TGTGCCAGCAGTTTGCGGGCCTTAATCAACAATGAGCAGTTCTTC
v_call: TRBV12-3/TRBV12-4
d_call: .
clone_size: few
cdr3_length: 15
j_call: TRBJ2-1

cdr3_aa: CASSALDPGELFF
cdr3_nt: TGTGCCAGCAGTGCACTAGACCCCGGGGAGCTGTTTTTT
v_call: TRBV12-3/TRBV12-4
d_call: .
clone_size: many
cdr3_length: 13
j_call: TRBJ2-2

cdr3_aa: CASSYTGGAYEQYF
cdr3_nt: TGCGCCAGCAGTTATACAGGGGGGGCCTACGAGCAGTACTTC
v_call: TRBV5-1
d_call: .
clone_size: .
cdr3_length: 14
j_call: TRBJ2-7

cdr3_aa: CVSSLDFKAGELFF
cdr3_nt: TGTGTCAGCAGCTTAGACTTCAAAGCTGGGGAGCTGTTTTTT
v_call: TRBV7-3
d_call: .
clone_size: once
cdr3_length: 14
j_call: TRBJ2-2

cdr3_aa: CATSRQGSATEAFF
cdr3_nt: TGTGCCACCAGCAGACAGGGGTCGGCCACTGAAGCTTTCTTT
v_call: TRBV15
d_call: .
clone_size: .
cdr3_length: 14
j_call: TRBJ1-1

cdr3_aa: CASSFEQATGVYEQYF
cdr3_nt: TGTGCCAGCAGTTTTGAGCAAGCGACAGGGGTTTACGAGCAGTACTTC
v_call: TRBV12-3/TRBV12-4
d_call: TRBD1
clone_size: many
cdr3_length: 16
j_call: TRBJ2-7